The 2 T cell receptor beta chains below were found in one sample sequenced in a study of post-analysis software for immune sequencing data. No antigen has been identified for these receptors. Study-wide findings and caveats: Elevated frequency relative to controls characterized four to six TRBV segments in patients, TRBV5-6, TRBV5-1 and TRBV20-1 among them.

The authors incorporated unique molecular identifiers into the TCR beta cDNA libraries. TCRdb re-analysed the PCR reads in MiXCR, keeping a single row per CDR3 protein. The table records hundreds of thousands of distinct CDR3 sequences, around 50% of them present only once. The sample consisted of blood. These receptor sequences come from a girl aged 5-17 years with multiple sclerosis.

The chain uses TRBV12-5 and TRBJ2-2, with 9 bases that match TRBD1. Germline V gene data show CDR1 as LGHNT and CDR2 as FRNRAP. V lost 4 bases and J lost 1; bases outside the gene matches: 4. The CDR3 consists of 16 residues. In DNA form, the CDR3 reads TGTGCTAGTGGTTCCCCGACAGGGGGGAACACCGGGGAGCTGTTTTTT. Its protein is CASGSPTGGNTGELFF.

This clonotype was seen a few times. The chain recombines TRBV29-1 with TRBJ2-5; the D is unclear. The V end lost 7 bases, the J end lost 5 bases, and 11 bases lay between the germline ends. This CDR3 has 11 residues. Per the germline V gene, CDR1 is SQVTM and CDR2 is ANQGSEA. The CDR3 DNA follows: TGCAGCGCCGGGTCCAGGGAGACCCAGTACTTC. Translated: CSAGSRETQYF.